A selection of T cell receptor beta chains follows, all from one sample in a study of blood T cell repertoires in COVID-19. Measured with immunoSEQ multiplex PCR; TCRdb has only the in-frame clones, and not every one. The sample holds 200,000 to 250,000 clones, around 88% seen once. The specimen sequenced was peripheral blood. The source is a woman aged 25 to 39 who had recovered from COVID-19. Both conserved end residues are part of each CDR3. D genes are given only for firm matches. Only part of the rows carry a size: once, few, many, or a class if the clone is expanded.

V	D	J	size	CDR3	DNA
TRBV10-1	TRBD2	TRBJ2-1	NA	CASSSQAGEKGYNEQFF	TGCGCCAGCAGCAGTCAGGCGGGGGAGAAAGGATACAATGAGCAGTTCTTC
TRBV2	NA	TRBJ2-5	NA	CASSEAQGSGETQYF	TGTGCCAGCAGTGAAGCGCAGGGCAGTGGAGAGACCCAGTACTTC
TRBV4-1	NA	TRBJ2-1	NA	CASSQDFYNEQFF	TGCGCCAGCAGCCAGGACTTCTACAATGAGCAGTTCTTC
TRBV11-2	NA	TRBJ1-1	NA	CASSLSFQTWAEAFF	TGTGCCAGCAGCTTATCATTTCAGACATGGGCTGAAGCTTTCTTT
TRBV2	NA	TRBJ2-7	NA	CASSKTGYEQYF	TGTGCCAGCAGTAAGACAGGATACGAGCAGTACTTC
TRBV11-2	NA	TRBJ2-1	NA	CASSFQLLNEQFF	TGTGCCAGCAGCTTTCAACTCCTCAATGAGCAGTTCTTC
TRBV6-5	TRBD2	TRBJ2-3	NA	CASSSTSGAGDTQYF	TGTGCCAGCAGTTCAACTAGCGGGGCAGGAGATACGCAGTATTTT
TRBV2	NA	TRBJ2-2	NA	CASSEIEVGELFF	TGTGCCAGCAGTGAGATAGAGGTCGGGGAGCTGTTTTTT
TRBV6-1	NA	TRBJ2-2	NA	CASSDRLNTGELFF	TGTGCCAGCAGTGACAGGTTAAACACCGGGGAGCTGTTTTTT
TRBV4-3	TRBD2	TRBJ2-3	NA	CASSQDLAGGPADTQYF	TGCGCCAGCAGCCAAGATCTGGCGGGGGGGCCCGCAGATACGCAGTATTTT
TRBV5-4	TRBD1	TRBJ1-2	NA	CASSQGQGASWSYGYTF	TGTGCCAGCAGCCAAGGACAGGGGGCGAGTTGGAGCTATGGCTACACTTTC
TRBV3-1/TRBV3-2	TRBD2	TRBJ2-2	NA	CASSFGTTHTGELFF	TGTGCCAGCAGTTTCGGGACTACCCACACCGGGGAGCTGTTTTTT
TRBV5-4	NA	TRBJ2-5	NA	CASSSRFQETQYF	TGTGCCAGCAGCTCGAGATTTCAAGAGACCCAGTACTTC
TRBV12-3/TRBV12-4	TRBD1	TRBJ1-2	NA	CASSPQGSYGYTF	TGTGCCAGCAGCCCACAGGGGAGCTATGGCTACACCTTC
TRBV19	TRBD2	TRBJ2-1	NA	CASSIDVAGAHNEQFF	TGTGCCAGTAGTATAGACGTAGCGGGGGCCCACAATGAGCAGTTCTTC
TRBV27	NA	TRBJ2-7	once	CASSIKGFYEQYF	TGTGCCAGCAGTATAAAGGGGTTCTACGAGCAGTACTTC
TRBV9	TRBD2	TRBJ2-1	NA	CASSTGGSSYNEQFF	TGTGCCAGCAGCACCGGGGGGAGCTCCTACAATGAGCAGTTCTTC
TRBV2	NA	TRBJ2-1	once	CASSGDSNEQFF	TGTGCCAGCAGTGGCGATTCCAATGAGCAGTTCTTC
TRBV4-2	NA	TRBJ2-1	NA	CASSQAVPLGGNEQFF	TGTGCCAGCAGCCAAGCAGTTCCCCTAGGAGGGAATGAGCAGTTCTTC
TRBV6-5	TRBD2	TRBJ2-3	NA	CASSYVSGGKEYF	TGTGCCAGCAGTTACGTGAGCGGGGGTAAAGAGTATTTT
TRBV6-5	NA	TRBJ1-1	once	CASMRRVTNTEAFF	TGTGCCAGCATGCGACGGGTGACGAACACTGAAGCTTTCTTT
TRBV18	TRBD1	TRBJ2-5	NA	CASSPDRPGRETQYF	TGTGCCAGCTCACCGGACAGGCCGGGGAGAGAGACCCAGTACTTC
TRBV7-6	NA	TRBJ2-7	once	CASSLGAASGYEQYF	TGTGCCAGCAGCTTGGGGGCGGCCAGCGGATACGAGCAGTACTTC
TRBV6-5	TRBD2	TRBJ2-1	NA	CASSFPRGDNEQFF	TGTGCCAGCAGTTTCCCGCGGGGGGACAATGAGCAGTTCTTC
TRBV29-1	NA	TRBJ2-7	NA	CSVVYRDSYEQYF	TGCAGCGTTGTGTACAGAGACTCCTACGAGCAGTACTTC
TRBV7-2	NA	TRBJ2-3	NA	CASSLASPAGTQYF	TGTGCCAGCAGCTTAGCGAGCCCCGCTGGTACGCAGTATTTT
TRBV2	NA	TRBJ1-2	NA	CASSADGKHYGYTF	TGTGCCAGCAGCGCAGACGGGAAACATTATGGCTACACCTTC
TRBV27	NA	TRBJ1-4	NA	CASSSPNQGSFGEKLFF	TGTGCCAGCAGTTCACCAAACCAGGGAAGTTTTGGGGAAAAACTGTTTTTT
TRBV11-1	NA	TRBJ2-2	once	CASSTNQDTGELFF	TGTGCCAGCAGCACCAATCAGGACACCGGGGAGCTGTTTTTT
TRBV19	NA	TRBJ1-2	few	CASTYTANYGYTF	TGTGCCAGTACATATACAGCTAACTATGGCTACACCTTC
TRBV5-1	NA	TRBJ1-1	once	CASSLDLRGNTEAFF	TGCGCCAGCAGCTTGGATCTTCGGGGTAACACTGAAGCTTTCTTT
TRBV27	NA	TRBJ1-6	NA	CASSLGLGGLNSPLHF	TGTGCCAGCAGTTTAGGGTTGGGGGGACTTAATTCACCCCTCCACTTT
TRBV5-6	NA	TRBJ1-1	NA	CASSLVARPNTEAFF	TGTGCCAGCAGCTTGGTGGCCAGGCCGAACACTGAAGCTTTCTTT
TRBV5-4	TRBD1	TRBJ2-5	NA	CASSVGQGIGTQYF	TGTGCCAGCAGCGTAGGACAGGGGATTGGGACCCAGTACTTC
TRBV5-1	TRBD1	TRBJ2-5	NA	CASSLQGQGDLETQYF	TGCGCCAGCAGCTTGCAGGGACAGGGGGACCTAGAGACCCAGTACTTC
TRBV7-2	NA	TRBJ2-1	once	CASSFGRGSNEQFF	TGTGCCAGCAGCTTTGGGCGGGGAAGCAATGAGCAGTTCTTC
TRBV20-1	TRBD2	TRBJ2-1	NA	CSASGTSQRDEQFF	TGCAGTGCTAGTGGGACTAGCCAAAGGGATGAGCAGTTCTTC
TRBV2	TRBD1	TRBJ1-2	NA	CASRSGTGNGYTF	TGTGCCAGCAGATCCGGGACAGGGAATGGCTACACCTTC
TRBV7-6	NA	TRBJ2-5	few	CASSLGAFGTQYF	TGTGCCAGCAGCTTAGGAGCGTTTGGGACCCAGTACTTC
TRBV2	TRBD2	TRBJ2-5	once	CASSGSAGGLEETQYF	TGTGCCAGCAGTGGGTCAGCGGGGGGGTTGGAAGAGACCCAGTACTTC
TRBV29-1	TRBD2	TRBJ2-1	NA	CSVAGGILRGNEQFF	TGCAGCGTTGCGGGGGGGATCCTACGGGGCAATGAGCAGTTCTTC
TRBV10-3	TRBD1	TRBJ1-2	NA	CAIRAGQDEYYGYTF	TGTGCCATCAGAGCCGGACAGGACGAATACTATGGCTACACCTTC
TRBV7-2	TRBD1	TRBJ2-2	NA	CASRNQGDTGELFF	TGTGCCAGCAGGAACCAGGGGGACACCGGGGAGCTGTTTTTT
TRBV7-9	TRBD1	TRBJ1-1	NA	CASSHGQGNTEAFF	TGTGCCAGCAGCCATGGACAGGGTAACACTGAAGCTTTCTTT
TRBV7-3	NA	TRBJ2-3	NA	CASSTQVTDTQYF	TGTGCCAGCAGCACCCAGGTCACAGATACGCAGTATTTT
TRBV15	TRBD2	TRBJ2-7	NA	CATSVRGGPPYEQYF	TGTGCCACCAGCGTCCGCGGGGGACCCCCGTACGAGCAGTACTTC
TRBV18	NA	TRBJ1-1	NA	CASLKGDTEAFF	TGTGCCAGCTTGAAGGGGGACACTGAAGCTTTCTTT
TRBV7-9	NA	TRBJ2-6	NA	CASSKGVTGSGANVLTF	TGTGCCAGCAGCAAAGGGGTTACGGGCTCTGGGGCCAACGTCCTGACTTTC
TRBV5-1	TRBD2	TRBJ2-2	NA	CASSSGLAANTGELFF	TGCGCCAGCAGCTCGGGGCTAGCGGCGAACACCGGGGAGCTGTTTTTT
TRBV14	NA	TRBJ2-3	NA	CASRLAVAGTDTQYF	TGTGCCAGCAGGTTAGCGGTCGCGGGCACAGATACGCAGTATTTT
TRBV6-2/TRBV6-3	TRBD2	TRBJ2-5	few	CASSYVASGGAGETQYF	TGTGCCAGCAGTTACGTGGCTAGCGGGGGGGCCGGGGAGACCCAGTACTTC
TRBV9	NA	TRBJ2-7	NA	CASSVGSRFSYEQYF	TGTGCCAGCAGCGTCGGCAGCAGGTTTTCCTACGAGCAGTACTTC
TRBV5-5	TRBD1	TRBJ1-5	once	CASSGTGEVGQPQHF	TGTGCCAGCAGCGGGACAGGGGAGGTCGGGCAGCCCCAGCATTTT